Sequencing of this TCR beta chain was carried out in a study of T-cell reconstitution after alpha-beta-depleted transplantation in children. The CDR3 spans 14 residues. The germline V gene has CDR1 MNHNS and CDR2 SASEGT. V lost 1 base and J 1 base, leaving 8 bases between the germline ends. Molecular barcoding with unique molecular identifiers was used for the TCRbeta library. TCRdb fed the PCR reads into MiXCR, producing one record per CDR3 protein. The sample has around 270,000 distinct CDR3 sequences, around 10% seen once. This chain links TRBV6-1 with TRBJ2-7; D is possibly TRBD2 (5 bases). The sequence was collected from a boy under two years old with acute myeloid leukemia, due to receive a stem cell transplant. Specimen: PBMCs, collected before TCRalphabeta/CD19-depleted stem cell transplant. CDR3 nucleotide sequence: TGTGCCAGCAGTGAAGGGACGGGGTCCTACGAGCAGTACTTC. Protein sequence: CASSEGTGSYEQYF.